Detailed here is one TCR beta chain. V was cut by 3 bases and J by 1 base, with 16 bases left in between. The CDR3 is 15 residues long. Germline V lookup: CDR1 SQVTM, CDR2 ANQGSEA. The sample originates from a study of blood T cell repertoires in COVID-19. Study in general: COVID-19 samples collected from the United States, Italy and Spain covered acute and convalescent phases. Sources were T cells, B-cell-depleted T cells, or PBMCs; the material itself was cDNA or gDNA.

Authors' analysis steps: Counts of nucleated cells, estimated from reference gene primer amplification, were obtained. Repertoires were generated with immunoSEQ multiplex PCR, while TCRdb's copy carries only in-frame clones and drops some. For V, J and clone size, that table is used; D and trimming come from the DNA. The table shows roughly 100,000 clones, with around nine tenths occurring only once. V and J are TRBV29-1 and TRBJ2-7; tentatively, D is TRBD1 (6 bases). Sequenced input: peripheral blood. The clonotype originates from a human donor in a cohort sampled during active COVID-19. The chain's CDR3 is CSVDIGQGISYEQYF. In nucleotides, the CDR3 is TGCAGCGTTGATATCGGGCAGGGGATTTCCTACGAGCAGTACTTC.